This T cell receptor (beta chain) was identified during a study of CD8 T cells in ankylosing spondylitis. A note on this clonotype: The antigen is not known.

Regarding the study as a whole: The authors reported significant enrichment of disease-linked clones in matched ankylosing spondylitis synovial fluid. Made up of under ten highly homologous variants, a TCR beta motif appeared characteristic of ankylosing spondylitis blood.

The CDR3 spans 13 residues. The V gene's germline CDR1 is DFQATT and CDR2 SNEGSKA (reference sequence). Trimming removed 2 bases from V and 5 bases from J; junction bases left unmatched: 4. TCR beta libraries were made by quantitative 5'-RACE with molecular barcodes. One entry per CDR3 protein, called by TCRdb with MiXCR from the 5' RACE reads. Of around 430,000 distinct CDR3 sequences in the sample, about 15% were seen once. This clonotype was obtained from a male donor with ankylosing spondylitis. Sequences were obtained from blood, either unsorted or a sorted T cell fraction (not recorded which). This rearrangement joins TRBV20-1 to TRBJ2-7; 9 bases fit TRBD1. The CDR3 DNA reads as TGCAGTGCTAGAAAGGACAGGGGAAACGAGCAGTACTTC. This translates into CSARKDRGNEQYF.